Listed here is a single TCR beta chain. In the authors' methods: Reference gene primer amplification yielded estimated nucleated cell counts. The data were produced by immunoSEQ multiplex PCR, yet TCRdb's version contains in-frame clones alone and is incomplete. V and J calls and clone size come straight from that table; D and trimming were deduced from the DNA. The sample gives around 180,000 clones, more than 70% of which show up once; 4% to 5% is in the top ten. The sample belongs to a study of blood T cell repertoires in COVID-19. Overall study context: Researchers got acute and convalescent COVID-19 samples from the United States, Italy and Spain. T cells, B-cell-depleted T cells, or PBMCs provided the cDNA or gDNA that served as material.

The CDR3 is made up of 15 amino acids. V shed 0 bases, J shed 4 bases, and the junction held 6 bases outside the gene matches. The germline CDR1 and CDR2 sequences are LGHNA and YNFKEQ. Sequences were obtained from peripheral blood. The receptor was isolated from a young woman with acute or convalescent COVID-19. The V gene is TRBV4-2, the J gene TRBJ2-7; 7 nucleotides match TRBD2. The CDR3 region is CASSQDWGGEYEQYF. The CDR3 DNA reads as TGTGCCAGCAGCCAAGATTGGGGGGGGGAATACGAGCAGTACTTC.